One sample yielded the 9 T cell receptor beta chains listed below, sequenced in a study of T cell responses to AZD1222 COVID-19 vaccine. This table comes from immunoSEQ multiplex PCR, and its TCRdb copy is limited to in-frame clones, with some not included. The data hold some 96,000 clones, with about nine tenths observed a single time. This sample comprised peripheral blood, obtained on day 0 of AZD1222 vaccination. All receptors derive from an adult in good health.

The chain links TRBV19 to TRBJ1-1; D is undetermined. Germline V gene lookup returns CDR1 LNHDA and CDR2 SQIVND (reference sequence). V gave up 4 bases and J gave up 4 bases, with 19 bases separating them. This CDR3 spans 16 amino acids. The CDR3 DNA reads TGTGCCAGTAGTACATCGTCCTTAGGAGTGGGCACTGAAGCTTTCTTT. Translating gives CASSTSSLGVGTEAFF.

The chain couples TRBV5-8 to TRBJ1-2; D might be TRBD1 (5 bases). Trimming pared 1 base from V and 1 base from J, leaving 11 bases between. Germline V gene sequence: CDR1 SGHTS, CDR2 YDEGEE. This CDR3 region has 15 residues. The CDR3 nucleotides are TGTGCCAGCAGCTTGCTTCAGGGACTTAACTATGGCTACACCTTC. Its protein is CASSLLQGLNYGYTF.

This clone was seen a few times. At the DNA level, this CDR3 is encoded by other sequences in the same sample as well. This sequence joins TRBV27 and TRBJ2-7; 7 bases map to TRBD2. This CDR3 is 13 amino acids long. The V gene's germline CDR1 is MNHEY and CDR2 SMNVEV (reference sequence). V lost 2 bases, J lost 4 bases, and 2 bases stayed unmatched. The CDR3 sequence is CASSLGGGYEQYF. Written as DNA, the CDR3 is TGTGCCAGCAGTTTAGGGGGAGGGTACGAGCAGTACTTC.

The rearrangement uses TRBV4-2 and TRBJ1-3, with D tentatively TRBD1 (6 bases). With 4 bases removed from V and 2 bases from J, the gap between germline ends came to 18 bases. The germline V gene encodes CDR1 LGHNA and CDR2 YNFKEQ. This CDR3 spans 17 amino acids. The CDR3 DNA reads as TGTGCCAGCAGCCTATCGTCGGGGGGCGAAACTGGAAACACCATATATTTT. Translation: CASSLSSGGETGNTIYF.

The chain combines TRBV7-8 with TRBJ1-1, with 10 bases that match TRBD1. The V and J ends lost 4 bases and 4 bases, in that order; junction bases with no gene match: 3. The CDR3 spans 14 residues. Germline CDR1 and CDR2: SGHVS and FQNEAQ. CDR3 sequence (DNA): TGTGCCAGCAGCTCTGGACAGGGGGTCACTGAAGCTTTCTTT. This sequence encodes CASSSGQGVTEAFF.

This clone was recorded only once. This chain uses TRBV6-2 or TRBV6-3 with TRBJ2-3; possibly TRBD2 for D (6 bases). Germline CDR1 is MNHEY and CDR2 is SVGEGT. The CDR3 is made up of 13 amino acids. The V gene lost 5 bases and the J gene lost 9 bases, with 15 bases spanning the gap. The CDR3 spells CASSRMEGRTQYF. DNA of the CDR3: TGTGCCAGCAGTCGAATGGAAGGGAGGACGCAGTATTTT.

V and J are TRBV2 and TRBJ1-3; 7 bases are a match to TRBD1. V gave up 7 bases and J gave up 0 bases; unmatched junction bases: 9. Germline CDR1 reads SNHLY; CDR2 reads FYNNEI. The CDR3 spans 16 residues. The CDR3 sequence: CASTEWGQSSGNTIYF. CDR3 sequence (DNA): TGTGCCAGCACGGAGTGGGGACAGAGCTCTGGAAACACCATATATTTT.

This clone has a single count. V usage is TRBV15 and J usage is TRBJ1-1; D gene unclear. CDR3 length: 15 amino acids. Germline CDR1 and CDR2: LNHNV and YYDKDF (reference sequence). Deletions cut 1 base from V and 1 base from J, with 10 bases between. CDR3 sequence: CATSRAEMGNTEAFF. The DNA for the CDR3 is TGTGCCACCAGCAGAGCTGAGATGGGGAACACTGAAGCTTTCTTT.

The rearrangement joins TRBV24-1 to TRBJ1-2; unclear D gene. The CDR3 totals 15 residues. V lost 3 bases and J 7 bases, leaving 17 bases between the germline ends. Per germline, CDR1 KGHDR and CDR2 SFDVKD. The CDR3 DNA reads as TGTGCCACCAGTGATCCCCACCGCGAGGTATCTGGCTACACCTTC. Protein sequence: CATSDPHREVSGYTF.